This TCR beta chain originates from a study of blood T cell repertoires in COVID-19 (dated by TCRdb to 2018 to 2020). Regarding the study in general: Samples covering the acute and convalescent phases of COVID-19 were provided by collaborators in the United States, Italy and Spain. The material from the prospective study consisted of cDNA or gDNA derived from T cells, B-cell-depleted T cells, or PBMCs. Deeply sampled blood TCRbeta repertoires from subjects exposed to, actively infected with, or recovered from COVID-19 were included in the dataset. The repertoires were made available in a free public database intended to serve as a resource for research on the immune response to SARS-CoV-2. Samples were obtained from the ongoing ImmuneRACE study (first 160 participants) and from roughly 1,300 subjects provided by 6 global collaborators. Nearly every sample came with metadata listing a de-identified subject ID, COVID-19 status, age in years and sex. Where HLA class I and class II types were available, the types were taken from metadata supplied by the sample provider, not from assay-based typing.

The table lists this clone with a few counts. No cognate antigen has been identified for it. It has no much larger one-base neighbor in the sample; base qualities were not kept. TCRbeta CDR3 regions were amplified from genomic DNA by means of the immunoSEQ Assay, a bias-controlled multiplex PCR. As for how the authors treated the data: Within the assay, amplification of reference gene primers was used to estimate how many nucleated cells each sample contained. Sequence reads were collapsed and filtered to measure the absolute abundance of every unique TCRbeta CDR3 rearrangement. For each sample, productive Simpson clonality was calculated as the square root of Simpson's diversity index across productive rearrangements. Entries here come from immuneACCESS through TCRdb and include only in-frame sequences with V and J called. Some clones fail to appear in such tables; in the studies checked, an unresolved V gene covers under half of the shortfall, and the cause of the remainder is unknown. V and J calls and clone size are those listed in that table; D and trimming were worked out from the DNA. The sample profile shows about 160,000 clones; 75% to 90% of them were found once. The ten biggest clones cover 2.9% of the sample.

Here is what the overall study found, with its caveats: Clinical and demographic metadata were provided uncurated, with the amount varying by source and participant.

Collaborating institutions collected whole blood in K2EDTA tubes following their own protocols. For TCRbeta analysis, collaborators shipped samples in one of three forms: frozen whole blood, isolated PBMCs, or DNA extracted from either of those sample types. V is clipped by 0 bases and J by 1 base, and the sequence between their germline boundaries is 12 bases long. Taken from cysteine to phenylalanine, the CDR3 has 16 residues. The read is trimmed to its CDR3 DNA, 48 bases read in frame from base 1. CDR1 is given as GTSNPN and CDR2 as SVGIG, both from the germline V gene (reference sequence). The TCR originated in a woman aged 55-69 years with acute or convalescent COVID-19. The chain is assembled from TRBV30 and TRBJ2-2, with a tentative D gene TRBD1 over 5 matching bases. The source material was peripheral blood. The CDR3 loop reads CAWSVRGQGNTGELFF. DNA sequence: TGTGCCTGGAGTGTTAGGGGTCAGGGGAACACCGGGGAGCTGTTTTTT.